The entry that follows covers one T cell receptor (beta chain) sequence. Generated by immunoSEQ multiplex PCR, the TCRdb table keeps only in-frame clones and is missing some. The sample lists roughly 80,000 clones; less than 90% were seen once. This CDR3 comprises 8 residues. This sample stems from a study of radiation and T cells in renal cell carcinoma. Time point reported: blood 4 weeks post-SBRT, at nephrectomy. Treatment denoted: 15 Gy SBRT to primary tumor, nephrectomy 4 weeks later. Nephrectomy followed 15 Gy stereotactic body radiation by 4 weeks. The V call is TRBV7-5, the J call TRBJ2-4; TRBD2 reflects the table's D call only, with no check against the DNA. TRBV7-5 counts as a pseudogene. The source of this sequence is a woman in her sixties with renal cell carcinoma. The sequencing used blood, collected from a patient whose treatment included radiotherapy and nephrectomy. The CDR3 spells CARSLRRF. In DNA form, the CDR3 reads TGTGCCAGAAGCTTACGTCGGTTC.